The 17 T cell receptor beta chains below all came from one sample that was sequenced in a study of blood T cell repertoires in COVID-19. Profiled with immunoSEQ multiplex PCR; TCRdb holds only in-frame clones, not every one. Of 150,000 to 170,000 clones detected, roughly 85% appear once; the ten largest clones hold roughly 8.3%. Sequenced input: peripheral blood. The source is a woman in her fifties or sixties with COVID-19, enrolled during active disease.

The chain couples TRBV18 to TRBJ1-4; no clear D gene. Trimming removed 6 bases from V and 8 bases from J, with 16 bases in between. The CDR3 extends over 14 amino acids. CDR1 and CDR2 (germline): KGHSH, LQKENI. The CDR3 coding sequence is TGTGCCAGCTCCCTCCACCGACTCGGGGAAAAACTGTTTTTT. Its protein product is CASSLHRLGEKLFF.

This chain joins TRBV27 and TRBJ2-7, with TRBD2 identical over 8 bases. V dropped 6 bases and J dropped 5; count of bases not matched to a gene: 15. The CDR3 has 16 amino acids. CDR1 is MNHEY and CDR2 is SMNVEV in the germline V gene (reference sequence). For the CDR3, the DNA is TGTGCCAGCAGGCCTAACCGGGTAGCGGGGTCTCACGAGCAGTACGTC. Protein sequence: CASRPNRVAGSHEQYV.

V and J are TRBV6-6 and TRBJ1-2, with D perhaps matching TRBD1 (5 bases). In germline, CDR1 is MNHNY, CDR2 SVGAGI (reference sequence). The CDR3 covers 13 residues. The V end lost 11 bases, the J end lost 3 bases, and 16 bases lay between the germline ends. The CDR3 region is CAVSPTGDYGYTF. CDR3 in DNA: TGTGCCGTCTCCCCCACGGGGGACTATGGCTACACCTTC.

This CDR3 reads CAWRQGGETQYF. DNA of the CDR3: TGTGCCTGGAGACAGGGAGGGGAGACCCAGTACTTC. The chain uses TRBV30 and TRBJ2-5; perhaps TRBD2 as D (7 bases). Between the trimmed V and J ends, which lost 3 bases and 5 bases, there was a span of 10 bases. Per the germline V gene, CDR1 is GTSNPN and CDR2 is SVGIG (reference sequence). This CDR3 is built from 12 residues.

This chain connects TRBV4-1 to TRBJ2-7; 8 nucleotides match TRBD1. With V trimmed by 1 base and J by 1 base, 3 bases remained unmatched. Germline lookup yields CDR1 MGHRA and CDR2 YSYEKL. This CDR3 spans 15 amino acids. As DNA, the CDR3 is TGCGCCAGCAGCCAAGCCGGGACAGGTTCCTACGAGCAGTACGTC. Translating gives CASSQAGTGSYEQYV.

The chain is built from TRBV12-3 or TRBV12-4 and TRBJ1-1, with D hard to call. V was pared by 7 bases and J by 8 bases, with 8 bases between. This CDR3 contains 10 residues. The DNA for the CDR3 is TGTGCCAGCACCGGAGCAGAAGCTTTCTTT. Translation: CASTGAEAFF.

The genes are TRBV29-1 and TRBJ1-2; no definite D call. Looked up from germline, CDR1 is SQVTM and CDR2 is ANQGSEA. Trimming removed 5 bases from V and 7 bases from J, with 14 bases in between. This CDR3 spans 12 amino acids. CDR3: CSVTEVPGGYTF. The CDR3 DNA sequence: TGCAGCGTTACCGAAGTCCCAGGTGGCTACACCTTC.

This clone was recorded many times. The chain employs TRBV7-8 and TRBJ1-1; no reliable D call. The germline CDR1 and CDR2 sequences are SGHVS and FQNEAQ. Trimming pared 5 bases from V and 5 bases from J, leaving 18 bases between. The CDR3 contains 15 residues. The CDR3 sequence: CASSPNPLANTEAFF. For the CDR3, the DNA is TGTGCCAGCAGCCCTAATCCCTTAGCGAATACTGAAGCTTTCTTT.

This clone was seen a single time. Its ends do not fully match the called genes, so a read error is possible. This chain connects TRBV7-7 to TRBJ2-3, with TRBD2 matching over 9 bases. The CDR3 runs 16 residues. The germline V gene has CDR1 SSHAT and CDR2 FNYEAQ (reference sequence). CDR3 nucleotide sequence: TGTGCTAGCAGCTTAGCCACTAGCGGGAGCACAGATACGCAGTATTTT. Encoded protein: CASSLATSGSTDTQYF.

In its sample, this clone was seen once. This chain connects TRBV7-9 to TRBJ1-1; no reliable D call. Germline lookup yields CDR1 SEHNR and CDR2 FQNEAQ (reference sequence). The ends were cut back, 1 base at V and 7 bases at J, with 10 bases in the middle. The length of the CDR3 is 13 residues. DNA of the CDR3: TGTGCCAGCAGCTTAGAACGGGAGATTGAAGCTTTCTTT. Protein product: CASSLEREIEAFF.

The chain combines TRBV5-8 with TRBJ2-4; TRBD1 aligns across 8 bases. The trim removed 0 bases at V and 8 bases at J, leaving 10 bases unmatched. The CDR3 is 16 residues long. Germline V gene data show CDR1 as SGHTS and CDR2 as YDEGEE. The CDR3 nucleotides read TGTGCCAGCAGCTTGGGTCGGACAGGGAGTGTGGACATTCAGTACTTC. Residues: CASSLGRTGSVDIQYF.

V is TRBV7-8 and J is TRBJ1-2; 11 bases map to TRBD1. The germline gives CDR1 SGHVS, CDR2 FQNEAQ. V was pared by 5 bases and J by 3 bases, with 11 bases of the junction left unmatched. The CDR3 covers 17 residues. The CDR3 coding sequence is TGTGCCAGCAGCCATTTCCTGGGACAGGGGGGGCACTATGGCTACACCTTC. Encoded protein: CASSHFLGQGGHYGYTF.

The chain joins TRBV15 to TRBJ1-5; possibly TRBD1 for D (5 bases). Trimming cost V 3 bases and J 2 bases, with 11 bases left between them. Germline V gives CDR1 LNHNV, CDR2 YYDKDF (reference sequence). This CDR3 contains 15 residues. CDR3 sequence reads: CATSRDARGNQPQHF. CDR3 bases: TGTGCCACCAGCAGGGATGCCAGGGGCAATCAGCCCCAGCATTTT.

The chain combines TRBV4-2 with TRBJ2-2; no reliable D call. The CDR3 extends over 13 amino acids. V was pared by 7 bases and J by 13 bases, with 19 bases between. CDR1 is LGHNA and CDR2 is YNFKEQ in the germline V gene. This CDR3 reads CASTSGSAERLFF. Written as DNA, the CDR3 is TGTGCCAGCACCTCCGGATCTGCCGAGCGGCTGTTTTTT.

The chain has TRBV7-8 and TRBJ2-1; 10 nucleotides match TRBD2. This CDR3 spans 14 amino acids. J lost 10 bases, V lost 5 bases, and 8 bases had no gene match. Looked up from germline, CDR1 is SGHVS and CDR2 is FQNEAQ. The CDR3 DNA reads TGTGCCAGCAGCCCACGGACTAGCGGAAAGGAGCAGTTCTTC. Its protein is CASSPRTSGKEQFF.

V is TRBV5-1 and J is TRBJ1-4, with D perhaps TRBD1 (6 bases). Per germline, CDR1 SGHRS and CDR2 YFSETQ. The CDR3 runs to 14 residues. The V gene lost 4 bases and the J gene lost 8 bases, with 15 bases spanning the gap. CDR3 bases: TGCGCCAGCAGCCTTACAGGGTTAGAAGAAAAACTGTTTTTT. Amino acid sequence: CASSLTGLEEKLFF. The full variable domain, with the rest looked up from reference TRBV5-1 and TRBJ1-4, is KAGVTQTPRYLIKTRGQQVTLSCSPISGHRSVSWYQQTPGQGLQFLFEYFSETQRNKGNFPGRFSGRQFSNSRSEMNVSTLELGDSALYLCASSLTGLEEKLFFGSGTQLSVL.

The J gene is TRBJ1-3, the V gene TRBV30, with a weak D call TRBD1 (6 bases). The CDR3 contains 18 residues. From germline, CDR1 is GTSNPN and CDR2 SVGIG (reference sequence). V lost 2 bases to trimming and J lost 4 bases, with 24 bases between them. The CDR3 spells CAWSPSGTSVWSGNTIYF. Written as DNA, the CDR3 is TGTGCCTGGAGTCCATCCGGGACATCGGTCTGGTCCGGAAACACCATATATTTT.